This section outlines one T cell receptor (beta chain) sequence together with its context. The specificity of this receptor is unknown. No base quality information exists; no much larger clone differs at one position. The sample comes from a study of T cell responses to AZD1222 COVID-19 vaccine listed by TCRdb under 2021. For the wider study: AZD1222 recipients whose second dose came at about 4 weeks and those whose second dose came at about 12 weeks were combined into one group, since spike-specific TCR depth and breadth did not differ between the two schedules. A total of 233 trial participants underwent TCR sequencing, of whom 200 to 220 had received two doses of AZD1222 and roughly 26 had received two doses of the MenACWY control vaccine. Enrollment into the trials was organized by age into subgroups of 18-55, 56-69 and 70-plus years, and those subgroups contained 148, 28 and 57 TCR-sequenced participants, respectively.

The CDR3 regions of human TCRbeta chains were analyzed by immunosequencing. Per the source publication's procedure: TCRs in the repertoires were compared against a reference library of SARS-CoV-2-specific TCRs that had been generated with the MIRA antigen-specificity platform. Breadth was defined as the fraction of unique TCRs that were SARS-CoV-2-associated, and depth was defined as the fraction of total T cells that were SARS-CoV-2-associated. Using the MIRA data, each spike-specific TCR was mapped to the spike region that the TCR reacts to and placed in a CD4 or CD8 class. Log10-transformed breadth and depth values were compared by one-way ANOVA with Sidak's multiple comparisons tests. TCRdb took this table from immuneACCESS and kept in-frame rearrangements with V and J called. Such tables lack part of the clones; where checked against another copy, unresolved V genes explain under half of the gap, and the rest is unexplained. V and J calls and clone size come straight from that table; D and trimming were deduced from the DNA. A total of 120,000 or so clones appear in this sample, about 90% of them only once. The ten top clones hold 1.5% to 1.8% of the sample.

Results and caveats for the whole study, not just this receptor: After two AZD1222 doses, spike-specific TCR breadth and depth were significantly higher than at day 0 and than in MenACWY recipients. The whole spike protein was spanned by vaccine-associated CD4 TCRs, and dominant responses were seen in regions 160-218 and 743-854. Participants were mostly white British, with more females than males. The authors suggested clonal diversity may have been underestimated. In the small 56-69-year group, the increase in depth fell short of significance, most likely because of low power. Only six AZD1222 recipients were SARS-CoV-2 seropositive at baseline, limiting conclusions about previously exposed vaccinees. No day 14 peak-response samples were available, so repertoires were characterized only after the peak T cell response. Epitopes outside the regions mutated in the B.1.351 and B.1.1.7 variants were reportedly recognized by nearly half of the unique spike-specific TCRs.

The CDR3 numbers 11 residues from cysteine through phenylalanine. Only the CDR3 region is kept as DNA, spanning 33 bases read in frame from base 1. As encoded in the germline V gene, CDR1 is SNHLY while CDR2 is FYNNEI. V loses 3 bases of germline sequence and J loses 8 bases, and the interval between the two ends is 8 bases. The sample's time point label is to be understood as: baseline before first vaccination. Samples from vaccinated people were obtained from the UK trials COV001 and COV002, which included a single-blind randomized controlled phase 2/3 trial of AZD1222 (ChAdOx1 nCoV-19) in healthy adults. For TCRbeta chain sequencing, PBMC samples from trial participants were taken at day 0 and at day 28 after the second dose.

The clonotype comes from an adult in good health. Sequenced here: peripheral blood, sampled on day 0 of AZD1222 vaccination. The chain is made from TRBV2 and TRBJ2-7, with the D gene not confidently named. The CDR3 loop reads CASSDQVKQYF. The DNA sequence reads TGTGCCAGCAGTGATCAGGTTAAGCAGTACTTC.